A single sample is the source of the 31 T cell receptor beta chains below, sequenced in a study of cytomegalovirus exposure and HLA in healthy donors. The PCR ran on 60 Vbeta and 13 Jbeta primers. Clones were read by immunoSEQ multiplex PCR, and TCRdb kept only the in-frame ones, dropping some. Seen here are 63,000 or so clones, roughly 70% observed once, and the top ten hold roughly 5.5%. The sample was PBMCs. These receptor sequences come from a man in his forties or fifties in good health and CMV-seronegative.

This clone was counted once. The chain joins TRBV29-1 to TRBJ2-3; 13 bases align to TRBD2. V was clipped by 6 bases and J by 6 bases; unmatched bases: 12. CDR1 SQVTM and CDR2 ANQGSEA come from the germline V gene. CDR3 length: 16 residues. Here the CDR3 reads CSVPPPLAGGWDTQYF. The CDR3 DNA sequence: TGCAGCGTCCCCCCTCCACTAGCGGGGGGGTGGGATACGCAGTATTTT.

J is TRBJ2-5 and V is TRBV5-4, with 10 nucleotides matching TRBD2. This CDR3 comprises 15 residues. V trimming: 5 bases; J trimming: 4 bases; junction bases outside the gene matches: 8. Germline V gene sequence: CDR1 SGHNT, CDR2 YYREEE (reference sequence). The CDR3 nucleotides are TGTGCCAGCAGAGCGGGGGGGGCAAGTACAGAGACCCAGTACTTC. Protein product: CASRAGGASTETQYF. Full variable domain (remainder filled in from reference TRBV5-4 and TRBJ2-5): ETGVTQSPTHLIKTRGQQVTLRCSSQSGHNTVSWYQQALGQGPQFIFQYYREEENGRGNFPPRFSGLQFPNYSSELNVNALELDDSALYLCASRAGGASTETQYFGPGTRLLVL.

V usage is TRBV9 and J usage is TRBJ2-5; TRBD2 aligns across 7 bases. CDR3 length: 19 amino acids. With 4 bases clipped from V and 3 bases from J, the junction kept 21 bases outside the gene matches. Germline V CDR1 and CDR2: SGDLS, YYNGEE. CDR3 nucleotides: TGTGCCAGCAGCTCCCGGGACTATGCCGGTCCCTTCGGAGAAGAGACCCAGTACTTC. Protein: CASSSRDYAGPFGEETQYF.

This clone was observed a handful of times. This chain links TRBV9 with TRBJ1-1; 9 nucleotides match TRBD1. The V and J ends lost 4 bases and 7 bases, in that order; junction bases with no gene match: 8. Germline CDR1 SGDLS, CDR2 YYNGEE. The CDR3 runs to 14 residues. This CDR3 reads CASSPNTGGGEAFF. CDR3 sequence (DNA): TGTGCCAGCAGCCCAAATACAGGGGGCGGTGAAGCTTTCTTT.

This clone was seen only once. The chain carries TRBV6-5 and TRBJ1-1, with D maybe TRBD1 (6 bases). In germline, CDR1 is MNHEY, CDR2 SVGAGI. V was trimmed by 6 bases and J by 1 base, leaving 15 bases between them. The CDR3 extends over 15 amino acids. Written as DNA, the CDR3 is TGTGCCAGCAGACGGGACACTCAAAAGAACACTGAAGCTTTCTTT. This encodes CASRRDTQKNTEAFF.

V usage is TRBV30 and J usage is TRBJ2-1; 13 bases are a match to TRBD2. CDR3 length: 16 amino acids. Germline V gene data show CDR1 as GTSNPN and CDR2 as SVGIG (reference sequence). Trimming at V came to 1 base and at J to 5 bases, leaving 5 bases not matched to a gene. The CDR3 reads CAWSGLAGGRNNEQFF. The CDR3 DNA reads TGTGCCTGGAGTGGACTAGCGGGGGGAAGAAACAATGAGCAGTTCTTC.

The chain carries TRBV19 and TRBJ2-7, with D perhaps TRBD1 (6 bases). V was clipped by 4 bases and J by 2 bases, with 12 bases between them. The length of the CDR3 is 14 residues. Germline lookup yields CDR1 LNHDA and CDR2 SQIVND (reference sequence). CDR3 protein: CASSTGTTAYEQYF. The CDR3 DNA is TGTGCCAGTAGTACAGGGACAACTGCCTACGAGCAGTACTTC.

The rearrangement uses TRBV4-2 and TRBJ2-1; D gene unclear. The CDR3 spans 13 residues. The germline V gene encodes CDR1 LGHNA and CDR2 YNFKEQ. The V end was cut by 4 bases, the J end by 10 bases, with 14 bases between. The CDR3 DNA reads as TGTGCCAGCAGCCGAACCCCGGGTTGGGAGCAGTTCTTC. Translation gives CASSRTPGWEQFF.

In the case of this clone: Germline and junction disagree at one end, which may indicate a read error. The J gene is TRBJ2-7, the V gene TRBV7-7; 10 bases are a match to TRBD1. This CDR3 contains 14 residues. Germline CDR1 is SSHAT and CDR2 is FNYEAQ (reference sequence). The DNA for the CDR3 is TGTGCTAGCAGCCCAGGGACAGGGGCCTCCGAGCAGTACTTC. This sequence encodes CASSPGTGASEQYF.

V gene TRBV6-1 combines with J gene TRBJ1-2, with unresolved D. The CDR3 totals 15 residues. The V gene lost 1 base and the J gene lost 4 bases, with 13 bases spanning the gap. CDR1 MNHNS and CDR2 SASEGT come from the germline V gene. The chain's CDR3 is CASSEGSSRLYGYTF. For the CDR3, the DNA is TGTGCCAGCAGTGAAGGCTCCAGCAGGCTCTATGGCTACACCTTC.

The genes are TRBV2 and TRBJ2-6; 8 nucleotides align to TRBD1. Germline V gene sequence: CDR1 SNHLY, CDR2 FYNNEI. Unmatched junction bases numbered 4, after V lost 6 bases and J lost 0 bases. This CDR3 is built from 16 residues. The CDR3 region is CASRIRGLSGANVLTF. CDR3 bases: TGTGCCAGCAGAATCAGGGGGCTCTCTGGGGCCAACGTCCTGACTTTC.

This clone was counted at least ten times. The chain recombines TRBV6-1 with TRBJ2-7; D is perhaps TRBD1 (5 bases). The CDR3 is 15 residues long. Trimming removed 9 bases from V and 2 bases from J, with 20 bases in between. The germline CDR1 and CDR2 sequences are MNHNS and SASEGT. The chain's CDR3 is CASVISGGAAYEQYF. CDR3 coding DNA: TGTGCCAGTGTGATTTCAGGTGGGGCAGCCTACGAGCAGTACTTC.

This clone was observed once. This chain uses TRBV2 with TRBJ2-1; D is perhaps TRBD2 (6 bases). V shed 2 bases and J shed 9 bases, with 14 bases lying between them. The CDR3 consists of 14 residues. Germline loops: CDR1 SNHLY, CDR2 FYNNEI. The CDR3 is CASSEQLGRPEQFF. Written as DNA, the CDR3 is TGTGCCAGCAGTGAACAACTAGGGAGGCCTGAGCAGTTCTTC.

This chain links TRBV6-1 with TRBJ2-3; a possible D gene is TRBD1 (6 bases). Germline lookup yields CDR1 MNHNS and CDR2 SASEGT. The CDR3 covers 17 residues. V lost 4 bases and J lost 2, with 19 bases in between. CDR3 sequence: CASSGEVWGLLTDTQYF. Here the CDR3 DNA reads TGTGCCAGCAGTGGCGAGGTCTGGGGGCTCCTCACAGATACGCAGTATTTT.

This rearrangement joins TRBV5-1 to TRBJ2-7, with D perhaps TRBD2 (6 bases). Germline CDR1 reads SGHRS; CDR2 reads YFSETQ. This CDR3 comprises 14 residues. Trimming pared 4 bases from V and 1 base from J, leaving 12 bases between. The CDR3 protein is CASSIGTPSYEQYF. CDR3 nucleotides: TGCGCCAGCAGCATCGGGACTCCATCCTACGAGCAGTACTTC. Full variable domain (outside the CDR3, taken from reference TRBV5-1 and TRBJ2-7): KAGVTQTPRYLIKTRGQQVTLSCSPISGHRSVSWYQQTPGQGLQFLFEYFSETQRNKGNFPGRFSGRQFSNSRSEMNVSTLELGDSALYLCASSIGTPSYEQYFGPGTRLTVT.

This rearrangement joins TRBV13 to TRBJ2-3; 12 nucleotides match TRBD2. The CDR3 loop spans 16 amino acids. Losses at the gene ends were 3 bases for V and 5 bases for J; bases not matched to a gene: 6. Germline V lookup: CDR1 PRHDT, CDR2 FYEKMQ (reference sequence). The CDR3 coding sequence is TGTGCCAGCAGCTTTGTGACTAGCGGGGGCTTAGATACGCAGTATTTT. It encodes CASSFVTSGGLDTQYF. The full variable domain, its missing parts supplied by reference TRBV13 and TRBJ2-3, is AAGVIQSPRHLIKEKRETATLKCYPIPRHDTVYWYQQGPGQDPQFLISFYEKMQSDKGSIPDRFSAQQFSDYHSELNMSSLELGDSALYFCASSFVTSGGLDTQYFGPGTRLTVL.

V is TRBV27 and J is TRBJ2-3; maybe TRBD2 (6 bases). This CDR3 contains 17 residues. Trimming shortened V by 5 bases and J by 5 bases, and 23 bases separated the two germline ends. CDR1 and CDR2 from the germline V gene are MNHEY and SMNVEV (reference sequence). The CDR3 loop is CASSPTPQTSSLDTQYF. The CDR3 nucleotides are TGTGCCAGCAGTCCCACCCCGCAGACTAGTTCCCTAGATACGCAGTATTTT.

The chain employs TRBV2 and TRBJ2-7; a possible D gene is TRBD1 (6 bases). Trimming took off 5 bases at V and 7 bases at J, with 18 bases between the two ends. The CDR3 contains 14 residues. CDR1 and CDR2 from the germline V gene are SNHLY and FYNNEI. The CDR3 bases are TGTGCCAGCAGTTGGGTTAACAGGGTTGAAGAGCAGTACTTC. Translation gives CASSWVNRVEEQYF.

The genes are TRBV7-8 and TRBJ2-6; D is undetermined. Germline CDR1 is SGHVS and CDR2 is FQNEAQ. The CDR3 covers 13 residues. V was cut by 8 bases and J by 1 base, with 6 bases left in between. The CDR3 reads CASLQSGANVLTF. DNA for the CDR3: TGTGCCAGCCTCCAGTCTGGGGCCAACGTCCTGACTTTC.

Only one count was recorded for this clone. This chain connects TRBV19 to TRBJ1-1, with 8 nucleotides matching TRBD1. Germline CDR1 is LNHDA and CDR2 is SQIVND (reference sequence). The CDR3 runs 14 residues. Germline trimming cut 3 bases from V and 1 base from J; bases unmatched to any gene: 1. CDR3 loop: CASSIGQGNTEAFF. CDR3 coding DNA: TGTGCCAGTAGTATCGGACAGGGGAACACTGAAGCTTTCTTT.

This sequence joins TRBV2 and TRBJ2-7; the match to TRBD1 covers 10 bases. Germline V gives CDR1 SNHLY, CDR2 FYNNEI. The V segment lost 5 bases and the J segment 7 bases; nucleotides outside the gene matches: 11. The CDR3 runs 15 residues. The CDR3 nucleotides are TGTGCCAGCAGTACGACAGGGGGCCGGAGAGTTGAGCAGTACTTC. Protein product: CASSTTGGRRVEQYF.

The chain employs TRBV7-2 and TRBJ1-2, with D possibly TRBD1 on 6 matching bases. Germline V lookup: CDR1 SGHTA, CDR2 FQGNSA. The V gene lost 4 bases and the J gene lost 8 bases, with 20 bases spanning the gap. The CDR3 runs to 15 residues. As DNA, the CDR3 is TGTGCCAGCAGCTCACAAGGGGGGGTGAGGAGCGGCTACACCTTC. This translates into CASSSQGGVRSGYTF. The whole variable domain, filled in from reference TRBV7-2 and TRBJ1-2, reads GAGVSQSPSNKVTEKGKDVELRCDPISGHTALYWYRQSLGQGLEFLIYFQGNSAPDKSGLPSDRFSAERTGGSVSTLTIQRTQQEDSAVYLCASSSQGGVRSGYTFGSGTRLTVV.

The chain couples TRBV5-1 to TRBJ1-1; D not resolved. V lost 1 base to trimming and J lost 0 bases, with 4 bases between them. Per the germline V gene, CDR1 is SGHRS and CDR2 is YFSETQ. The CDR3 runs 13 residues. The CDR3 spells CASSLPMNTEAFF. The CDR3 DNA reads as TGCGCCAGCAGCTTGCCCATGAACACTGAAGCTTTCTTT.

This clone was seen a handful of times. The rearrangement uses TRBV2 and TRBJ1-1; D may be TRBD1 (6 bases). Trimming took 6 bases from V and 1 from J, leaving 12 bases between them. This CDR3 region has 14 residues. Germline CDR1 is SNHLY and CDR2 is FYNNEI. The CDR3 reads CASSYRVGNTEAFF. As DNA, the CDR3 is TGTGCCAGCAGCTACAGGGTGGGGAACACTGAAGCTTTCTTT.

The chain links TRBV19 to TRBJ1-1; D is uncertain. V was trimmed by 3 bases and J by 0 bases, leaving 20 bases between them. Germline values: CDR1 LNHDA, CDR2 SQIVND (reference sequence). This CDR3 comprises 18 residues. CDR3 nucleotide sequence: TGTGCCAGTAGTATCGGGTTTCGGCTGACTAAGATGAACACTGAAGCTTTCTTT. This codes for CASSIGFRLTKMNTEAFF.

In this sample, this clone turned up a few times. The chain couples TRBV9 to TRBJ1-1; no reliable D call. Trimming pared 4 bases from V and 2 bases from J, leaving 15 bases between. Germline V gene data show CDR1 as SGDLS and CDR2 as YYNGEE. CDR3 size: 15 residues. In DNA, the CDR3 is TGTGCCAGCAGCCCCCGCAACTCACCAAACACTGAAGCTTTCTTT. This sequence encodes CASSPRNSPNTEAFF.

The chain couples TRBV5-1 to TRBJ2-5, with 13 nucleotides matching TRBD2. The CDR3 contains 15 residues. Germline CDR1 and CDR2: SGHRS and YFSETQ. V dropped 3 bases and J dropped 6; count of bases not matched to a gene: 5. The CDR3 DNA reads as TGCGCCAGCAGCTCACTAGCGGGGGGGCCGAAGACCCAGTACTTC. This sequence encodes CASSSLAGGPKTQYF.

The V and J genes are TRBV5-1 and TRBJ1-2; D remains ambiguous. The length of the CDR3 is 13 residues. V dropped 4 bases and J dropped 0 bases, with 7 bases sitting between them. Germline CDR1 is SGHRS and CDR2 is YFSETQ. The CDR3 DNA sequence: TGCGCCAGCAGCGGGCAGTCTAACTATGGCTACACCTTC. It specifies CASSGQSNYGYTF. Based on the CDR3 plus reference TRBV5-1 and TRBJ1-2, the full variable domain is KAGVTQTPRYLIKTRGQQVTLSCSPISGHRSVSWYQQTPGQGLQFLFEYFSETQRNKGNFPGRFSGRQFSNSRSEMNVSTLELGDSALYLCASSGQSNYGYTFGSGTRLTVV.

The V call is TRBV5-6, the J call TRBJ1-2; D is ambiguous. V was shortened by 1 base and J by 7 bases, with 5 bases between the two germline ends. The CDR3 loop spans 11 amino acids. The germline V gene has CDR1 SGHDT and CDR2 YYEEEE. The CDR3: CASSLTRGYTF. The CDR3 DNA reads TGTGCCAGCAGCTTGACACGTGGCTACACCTTC.

This chain joins TRBV6-5 and TRBJ2-4, with 8 positions matching TRBD1. Germline V gene lookup returns CDR1 MNHEY and CDR2 SVGAGI. The V and J ends lost 3 bases and 7 bases, in that order; junction bases with no gene match: 5. The CDR3 totals 14 residues. The CDR3 coding sequence is TGTGCCAGCAGTTATCCGGGACAGGCGAACATTCAGTACTTC. Residues: CASSYPGQANIQYF.

The gene calls are TRBV4-1 and TRBJ2-1; D may be TRBD1 (6 bases). V was cut by 4 bases and J by 3 bases, with 22 bases left in between. Germline V CDR1 and CDR2: MGHRA, YSYEKL. The CDR3 extends over 18 amino acids. The CDR3: CASSPVITTGMNYNEQFF. The CDR3 region has the DNA TGCGCCAGCAGCCCAGTTATTACTACAGGGATGAACTACAATGAGCAGTTCTTC.